Listed here are 6 T cell receptor beta chains from one sample, sequenced in a study of T cells in Graves' hyperthyroidism and ophthalmopathy. The source material, RNA transcripts, was used to amplify TCR beta CDR3 regions. A set of HTBI primers served as the primers for a first-round RT-PCR of the TCR CDR3. TCRdb ran MiXCR on the multiplex PCR reads and lists one entry per CDR3 protein. This repertoire shows nearly 600,000 distinct CDR3 sequences, approximately 14% found once; its top ten account for roughly 7.7%. The material sequenced was blood. These TCRs come from a woman between 18 and 29 years old with Graves' ophthalmopathy.

The chain combines TRBV11-3 with TRBJ2-5; no clear D gene. Looked up from germline, CDR1 is SGHNT and CDR2 is YENEEA. This CDR3 contains 16 residues. Trimming left V 3 bases short and J 0 bases short, with 14 bases between. The CDR3 loop is CASSFDGEAYQETQYF. The CDR3 DNA follows: TGTGCCAGCAGCTTTGATGGGGAAGCTTACCAAGAGACCCAGTACTTC.

There are many counts of this clonotype. The J gene is TRBJ1-5, the V gene TRBV28; no reliable D call. CDR1 MDHEN and CDR2 SYDVKM come from the germline V gene. The CDR3 extends over 14 amino acids. V shed 8 bases and J shed 2 bases, with 13 bases lying between them. CDR3 in DNA: TGTGCCAGCGCAGACTCAGGAGGCAATCAGCCCCAGCATTTT. It specifies CASADSGGNQPQHF.

This clonotype has a handful of counts. The V call is TRBV5-5, the J call TRBJ2-3; 13 bases are a match to TRBD2. With V trimmed by 2 bases and J by 7 bases, 7 bases remained unmatched. The CDR3 loop spans 16 amino acids. Germline values: CDR1 SGHKS, CDR2 YYEKEE (reference sequence). CDR3 amino acids: CASSFPRLAGGNTQYF. In DNA form, the CDR3 reads TGTGCCAGCAGCTTCCCCAGACTAGCGGGAGGTAATACGCAGTATTTT.

This clonotype showed up just a few times. The chain joins TRBV5-1 to TRBJ2-7, with TRBD2 identical over 10 bases. Germline CDR1 and CDR2: SGHRS and YFSETQ. The CDR3 is made up of 16 amino acids. V gave up 2 bases and J gave up 0 bases; unmatched junction bases: 5. CDR3 in amino acids: CASSLFPSGGSYEQYF. For the CDR3, the DNA is TGCGCCAGCAGCTTATTTCCTAGCGGGGGCTCCTACGAGCAGTACTTC.

There are many counts of this clonotype. The chain couples TRBV11-1 to TRBJ2-1, with D maybe TRBD1 (6 bases). Trimming removed 5 bases at V and 0 bases at J, with 17 bases between. Germline CDR1 reads SGHAT; CDR2 reads FQDESV (reference sequence). This CDR3 has 17 amino acids. CDR3 nucleotides: TGTGCCAGCAGCCCCCGGGACATGGCGGCCTCCTACAATGAGCAGTTCTTC. Protein: CASSPRDMAASYNEQFF.

Comment on this clonotype: Possible read error: a much larger clone is one base away. This sequence joins TRBV11-2 and TRBJ1-5; maybe TRBD1 (6 bases). Germline V lookup: CDR1 SGHAT, CDR2 FQNNGV. V was pared by 5 bases and J by 9 bases, with 8 bases between. The CDR3 extends over 11 amino acids. Written as DNA, the CDR3 is TGTGCCAGCAGCATAGGGGGGCCCCAGCATTTT. Amino acid sequence: CASSIGGPQHF.